Included here is one TCR beta chain sequence, with context. Germline V gene sequence: CDR1 LGHNT, CDR2 FRNRAP. V lost 5 bases, J lost 4 bases, and 12 bases lay in between. This CDR3 comprises 14 residues. Profiling relied on immunoSEQ multiplex PCR, and the TCRdb table lists in-frame clones only, not all of them. The sample holds about 440,000 clones, around 88% seen once. The data derive from a study of blood T cell repertoires in COVID-19. This receptor was obtained from a woman aged 45-59 years with COVID-19, enrolled during active disease. The sequenced sample was peripheral blood. The chain has TRBV12-5 and TRBJ2-1, with D possibly matching TRBD1 (6 bases). The CDR3 DNA follows: TGTGCTAGTGGTCCCGGGACAACTTACAATGAGCAGTTCTTC. It translates to CASGPGTTYNEQFF.